The 5 T cell receptor beta chains below were found in one sample sequenced in a study of shared clonotypes between healthy human individuals. Method: immunoSEQ multiplex PCR; TCRdb's copy keeps in-frame clones and lacks some. The data hold millions of clones, with about 95% observed a single time. The sequenced sample consisted of naive CD4+ T cells sorted from blood. The subset denotes: CD45RA+ positively selected. Receptors originate from a man between 18 and 29 years old in good health.

This chain joins TRBV12-5 and TRBJ2-3; 7 bases are shared with TRBD2. This CDR3 contains 15 residues. Germline V gene lookup returns CDR1 LGHNT and CDR2 FRNRAP. J was trimmed by 0 bases and V by 7 bases; bases with no gene match: 7. DNA of the CDR3: TGTGCTAGTGCCGTACTAGCGCCGAGCACAGATACGCAGTATTTT. It specifies CASAVLAPSTDTQYF.

V and J are TRBV5-4 and TRBJ2-7, with D tentatively TRBD2 (5 bases). This CDR3 contains 16 residues. V was pared by 1 base and J by 0 bases, with 14 bases between. CDR1 and CDR2 from the germline V gene are SGHNT and YYREEE (reference sequence). This chain's CDR3 is CASSLSGHESSYEQYF. For the CDR3, the DNA is TGTGCCAGCAGCTTGAGCGGCCATGAATCCTCCTACGAGCAGTACTTC.

In its sample, this clone was seen once. V gene TRBV2 combines with J gene TRBJ2-3; 7 positions match TRBD2. This CDR3 spans 16 amino acids. In germline, CDR1 is SNHLY, CDR2 FYNNEI. Trimming at V came to 8 bases and at J to 0 bases, leaving 11 bases not matched to a gene. The CDR3 here is CASSMTSTPSTDTQYF. DNA of the CDR3: TGTGCCAGCTCCATGACTAGCACGCCTAGCACAGATACGCAGTATTTT. Looking up the rest from reference TRBV2 and TRBJ2-3 gives the full variable domain: EPEVTQTPSHQVTQMGQEVILRCVPISNHLYFYWYRQILGQKVEFLVSFYNNEISEKSEIFDDQFSVERPDGSNFTLKIRSTKLEDSAMYFCASSMTSTPSTDTQYFGPGTRLTVL.

The chain couples TRBV6-1 to TRBJ1-6; perhaps TRBD1 as D (6 bases). CDR3 length: 15 amino acids. The germline V gene has CDR1 MNHNS and CDR2 SASEGT. Trimming pared 3 bases from V and 7 bases from J, leaving 13 bases between. The CDR3 nucleotides read TGTGCCAGCAGTGAGTTGGGGGCGGTGAATTCACCCCTCCACTTT. It translates to CASSELGAVNSPLHF.

CDR3: CASSLGQRVGEKLFF. CDR3 sequence (DNA): TGTGCCAGCAGTTTAGGACAGAGGGTGGGTGAAAAACTGTTTTTT. The rearrangement uses TRBV27 and TRBJ1-4; D is perhaps TRBD1 (6 bases). Trimming took off 2 bases at V and 7 bases at J, with 14 bases between the two ends. Germline CDR1 MNHEY, CDR2 SMNVEV (reference sequence). This CDR3 is built from 15 residues.